Sequencing of this T cell receptor beta chain was carried out in a study of identifying expanded T cells in peripheral blood. General observations from the study: Across healthy donors, higher total template counts meant significantly greater roughly two-week count variance. Over approximately two and four weeks, about 17 and 20 clones changed, versus roughly 1.1 between replicates.

Clones were sequenced by immunoSEQ multiplex PCR, and TCRdb holds only the in-frame ones, with some missing. The profile covers 75,000 to 100,000 clones, with around nine tenths appearing a single time and about 3% taken by the ten largest. Looked up from germline, CDR1 is SEHNR and CDR2 is FQNEAQ (reference sequence). CDR3 length: 16 amino acids. V was clipped by 5 bases and J by 10 bases; unmatched bases: 14. Healthy donors had no documented immune events, such as infections, while sampled. With regard to this clone: Its antigen remains unidentified.

The clonotype comes from a person between 18 and 69 years old in good health. The V gene is TRBV7-9, the J gene TRBJ2-1; the match to TRBD2 covers 10 bases. Material: blood. The CDR3 DNA sequence: TGTGCCAGCAGCACCGCTCAGCGGGAGGGCCTTCTGGAGCAGTTCTTC. Residues: CASSTAQREGLLEQFF.